Listed here are 6 T cell receptor beta chains from one sample, sequenced in a study of cytomegalovirus exposure and HLA in healthy donors. This PCR relied on a set of 60 Vbeta primers and 13 Jbeta primers. TCRdb's table, derived via immunoSEQ multiplex PCR, lists solely in-frame clones and lacks some. This sample yields around 180,000 clones, of which about four fifths are seen a single time; 0.25% to 0.3% belongs to the top ten. Sequences were obtained from PBMCs. Every receptor here comes from a boy younger than 18 in good health and CMV-seronegative.

CDR3 in amino acids: CATSRRTGDRSNRTRRNYEQYF. In DNA, the CDR3 is TGTGCCACCAGCAGGCGGACAGGGGATCGTAGCAATCGGACCCGACGAAACTACGAGCAGTACTTC. This chain connects TRBV15 to TRBJ2-7; 9 bases match TRBD1. The CDR3 consists of 22 residues. The germline gives CDR1 LNHNV, CDR2 YYDKDF (reference sequence). After removal of 3 bases from V and 3 bases from J, the junction contained 27 bases not matched to a gene.

This chain links TRBV7-8 with TRBJ1-1; 9 bases are shared with TRBD1. The germline gives CDR1 SGHVS, CDR2 FQNEAQ. The CDR3 is made up of 15 amino acids. V lost 5 bases and J lost 5; bases outside the gene matches: 9. CDR3 region: CASSPPDRGRTEAFF. The CDR3 bases are TGTGCCAGCAGCCCCCCGGACAGGGGAAGAACTGAAGCTTTCTTT.

Concerning this clone itself: A read error may produce the germline difference seen at one junction end. The chain uses TRBV27 and TRBJ1-1, with 11 bases lining up with TRBD1. The CDR3 sequence is 14 residues long. Germline V CDR1 and CDR2: MNHEY, SMNVEV (reference sequence). The CDR3 is CASSRDRGGTEASF. CDR3 nucleotides: TGTGCCAGCAGTAGGGACAGGGGGGGCACTGAAGCTTCCTTT.

The chain recombines TRBV27 with TRBJ2-5, with unresolved D. Germline V CDR1 and CDR2: MNHEY, SMNVEV (reference sequence). The V end was cut by 6 bases, the J end by 5 bases, with 19 bases between. The CDR3 contains 15 residues. The CDR3 DNA sequence: TGTGCCAGCAGCCGAATCGTGTCACCACGGGAGACCCAGTACTTC. Its protein product is CASSRIVSPRETQYF.

V usage is TRBV30 and J usage is TRBJ1-2; TRBD1 matches at 9 bases. The J segment lost 7 bases and the V segment lost 1 base, leaving 10 bases of the junction unmatched. CDR1 is GTSNPN and CDR2 is SVGIG in the germline V gene (reference sequence). CDR3 size: 15 residues. DNA for the CDR3: TGTGCCTGGAGTGCCTCCGACAGGGGGAGGTTTGGCTACACCTTC. Protein sequence: CAWSASDRGRFGYTF.

The chain joins TRBV7-9 to TRBJ2-5, with 9 bases matching TRBD1. The CDR3 contains 16 residues. CDR1 and CDR2 from the germline V gene are SEHNR and FQNEAQ (reference sequence). Trimming took 5 bases from V and 5 from J; bases not matched to a gene: 12. CDR3 sequence: CASSTDWDREGETQYF. The CDR3 DNA reads as TGTGCCAGCAGCACTGACTGGGACAGGGAAGGGGAGACCCAGTACTTC.